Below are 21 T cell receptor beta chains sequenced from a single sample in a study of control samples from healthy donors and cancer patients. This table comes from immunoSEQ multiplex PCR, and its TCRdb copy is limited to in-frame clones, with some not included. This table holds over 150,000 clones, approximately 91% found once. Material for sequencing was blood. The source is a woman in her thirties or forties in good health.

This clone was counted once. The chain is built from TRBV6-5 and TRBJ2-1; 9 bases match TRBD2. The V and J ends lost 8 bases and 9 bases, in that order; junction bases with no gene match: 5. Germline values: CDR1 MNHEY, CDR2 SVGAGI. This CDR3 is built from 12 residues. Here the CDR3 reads CASRRGGGEQFF. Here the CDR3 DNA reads TGTGCCAGCCGGCGGGGGGGAGGTGAGCAGTTCTTC.

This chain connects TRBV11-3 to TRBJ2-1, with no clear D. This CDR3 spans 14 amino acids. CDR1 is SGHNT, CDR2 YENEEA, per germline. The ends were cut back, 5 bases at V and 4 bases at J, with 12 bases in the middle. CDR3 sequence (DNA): TGTGCCAGCAGCGGTGGTGCAGAATACAATGAGCAGTTCTTC. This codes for CASSGGAEYNEQFF.

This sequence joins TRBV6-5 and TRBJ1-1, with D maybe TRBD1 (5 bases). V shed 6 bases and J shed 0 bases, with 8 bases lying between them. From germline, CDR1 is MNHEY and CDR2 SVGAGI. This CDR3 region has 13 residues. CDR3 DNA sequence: TGTGCCAGCAGCTGGACACTGAACACTGAAGCTTTCTTT. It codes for CASSWTLNTEAFF.

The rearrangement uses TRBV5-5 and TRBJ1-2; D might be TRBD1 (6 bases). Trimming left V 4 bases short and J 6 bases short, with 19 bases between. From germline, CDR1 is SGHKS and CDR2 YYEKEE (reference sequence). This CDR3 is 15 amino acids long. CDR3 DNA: TGTGCCAGCAGCCAGACCAGGGGCCCTGCACATGGCTACACCTTC. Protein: CASSQTRGPAHGYTF.

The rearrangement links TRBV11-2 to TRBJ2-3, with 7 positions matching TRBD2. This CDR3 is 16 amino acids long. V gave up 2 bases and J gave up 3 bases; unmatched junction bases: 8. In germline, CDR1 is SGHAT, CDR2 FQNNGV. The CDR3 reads CASSLSAGEKTDTQYF. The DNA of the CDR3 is TGTGCCAGCAGCTTATCGGCGGGGGAAAAAACAGATACGCAGTATTTT.

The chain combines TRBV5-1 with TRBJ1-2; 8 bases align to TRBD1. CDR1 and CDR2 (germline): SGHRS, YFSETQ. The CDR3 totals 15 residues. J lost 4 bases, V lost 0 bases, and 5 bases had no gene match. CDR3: CASSLGTRGPYGYTF. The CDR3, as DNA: TGCGCCAGCAGCTTGGGGACCAGGGGGCCCTATGGCTACACCTTC.

CDR3 DNA sequence: TGTGCCAGCAGCCCTGGGGGCTTCCAAGAGACCCAGTACTTC. Translated, it gives CASSPGGFQETQYF. This rearrangement joins TRBV4-2 to TRBJ2-5, with D perhaps matching TRBD1 (6 bases). V was pared by 4 bases and J by 1 base, with 10 bases between. CDR1 and CDR2 from the germline V gene are LGHNA and YNFKEQ. The CDR3 totals 14 residues.

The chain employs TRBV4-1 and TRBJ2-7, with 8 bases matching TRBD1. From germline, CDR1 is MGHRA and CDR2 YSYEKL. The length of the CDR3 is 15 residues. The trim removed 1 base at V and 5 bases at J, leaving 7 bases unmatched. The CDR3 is CASSQGWIRGHEQYF. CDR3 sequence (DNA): TGCGCCAGCAGCCAAGGGTGGATCAGGGGGCACGAGCAGTACTTC.

In nucleotides, the CDR3 is TGTGCCAGCAGCGTAGACCGGGATTCGGTGGCCCACGAGCAGTACTTC. Its protein product is CASSVDRDSVAHEQYF. The chain employs TRBV9 and TRBJ2-7; TRBD2 might be the D (5 bases). The CDR3 covers 16 residues. Between the trimmed V and J ends, which lost 0 bases and 5 bases, there was a span of 18 bases. Per germline, CDR1 SGDLS and CDR2 YYNGEE.

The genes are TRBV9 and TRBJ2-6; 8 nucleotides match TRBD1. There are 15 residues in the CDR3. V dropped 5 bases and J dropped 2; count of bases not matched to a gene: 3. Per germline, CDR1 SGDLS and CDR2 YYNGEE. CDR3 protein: CASRQGDPGANVLTF. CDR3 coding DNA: TGTGCCAGCAGACAGGGGGACCCTGGGGCCAACGTCCTGACTTTC. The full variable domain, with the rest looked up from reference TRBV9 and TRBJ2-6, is DSGVTQTPKHLITATGQRVTLRCSPRSGDLSVYWYQQSLDQGLQFLIQYYNGEERAKGNILERFSAQQFPDLHSELNLSSLELGDSALYFCASRQGDPGANVLTFGAGSRLTVL.

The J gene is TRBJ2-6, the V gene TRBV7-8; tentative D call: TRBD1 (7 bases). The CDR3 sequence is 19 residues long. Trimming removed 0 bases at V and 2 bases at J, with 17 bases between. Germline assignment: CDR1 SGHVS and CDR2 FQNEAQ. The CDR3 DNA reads TGTGCCAGCAGCTTAGCAAGGGCAGGGGGGTTCGCTGGGGCCAACGTCCTGACTTTC. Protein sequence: CASSLARAGGFAGANVLTF. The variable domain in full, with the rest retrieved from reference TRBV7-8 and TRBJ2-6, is GAGVSQSPRYKVAKRGQDVALRCDPISGHVSLFWYQQALGQGPEFLTYFQNEAQLDKSGLPSDRFFAERPEGSVSTLKIQRTQQEDSAVYLCASSLARAGGFAGANVLTFGAGSRLTVL.

This CDR3 reads CASSLGTGRDGYTF. Written as DNA, the CDR3 is TGTGCCAGCAGCTTGGGGACAGGGCGTGATGGCTACACCTTC. The rearrangement joins TRBV13 to TRBJ1-2; 9 bases match TRBD1. CDR1 PRHDT and CDR2 FYEKMQ come from the germline V gene (reference sequence). Trimming removed 3 bases from V and 6 bases from J; junction bases left unmatched: 5. The CDR3 is made up of 14 amino acids.

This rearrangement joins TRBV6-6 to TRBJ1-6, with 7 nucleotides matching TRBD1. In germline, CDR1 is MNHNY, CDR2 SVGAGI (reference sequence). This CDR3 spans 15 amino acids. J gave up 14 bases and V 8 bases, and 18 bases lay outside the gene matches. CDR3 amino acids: CASGPARGPEWTLHF. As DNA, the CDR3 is TGTGCCAGCGGACCTGCGAGGGGGCCGGAGTGGACCCTCCACTTT.

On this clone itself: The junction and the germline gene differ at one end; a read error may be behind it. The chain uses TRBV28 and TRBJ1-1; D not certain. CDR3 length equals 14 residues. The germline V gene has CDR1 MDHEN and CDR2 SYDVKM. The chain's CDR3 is CASTLAGGNAEAFF. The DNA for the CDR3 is TGTGCCAGCACCTTAGCAGGTGGGAACGCTGAAGCTTTCTTT.

The CDR3, as DNA: TGTGCCACCAACTCCGGCACTAGCATAGAGACCCAGTACTTC. Protein sequence: CATNSGTSIETQYF. The chain links TRBV3-1 (or the pseudogene TRBV3-2) to TRBJ2-5; perhaps TRBD2 as D (6 bases). CDR3 size: 14 residues. From germline, CDR1 is LGHDT and CDR2 YNNKEL (reference sequence). V lost 10 bases and J lost 4, with 19 bases in between.

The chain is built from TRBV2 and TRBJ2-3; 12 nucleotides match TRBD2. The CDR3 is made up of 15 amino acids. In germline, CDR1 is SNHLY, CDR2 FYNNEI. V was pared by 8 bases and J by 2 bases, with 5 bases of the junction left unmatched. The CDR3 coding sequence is TGTGCCAGCCCTCTAGCGGGGGGGCCCACAGATACGCAGTATTTT. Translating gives CASPLAGGPTDTQYF.

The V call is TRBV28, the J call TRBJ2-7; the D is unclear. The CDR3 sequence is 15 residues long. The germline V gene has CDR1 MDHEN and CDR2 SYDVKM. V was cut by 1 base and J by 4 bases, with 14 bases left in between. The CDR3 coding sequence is TGTGCCAGCAGTTTATTATCACCGAATCCGTACGAGCAGTACTTC. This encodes CASSLLSPNPYEQYF.

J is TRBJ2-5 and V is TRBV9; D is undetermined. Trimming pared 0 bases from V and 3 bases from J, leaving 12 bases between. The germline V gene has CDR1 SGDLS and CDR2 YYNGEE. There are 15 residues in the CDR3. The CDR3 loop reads CASSVGSWLEETQYF. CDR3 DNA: TGTGCCAGCAGCGTAGGTTCGTGGCTAGAAGAGACCCAGTACTTC.

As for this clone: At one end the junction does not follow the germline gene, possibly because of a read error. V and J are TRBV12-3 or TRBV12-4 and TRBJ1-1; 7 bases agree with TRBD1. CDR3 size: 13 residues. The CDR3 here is CASSLETGTEAFF. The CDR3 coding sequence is TGTGCCAGCAGCTTAGAGACAGGGACTGAAGCTTTCTTT.

CDR3 sequence reads: CAISESVGVGANVLTF. The CDR3 nucleotides are TGTGCCATCAGTGAGTCGGTGGGGGTTGGGGCCAACGTCCTGACTTTC. V gene TRBV10-3 combines with J gene TRBJ2-6; perhaps D is TRBD1 or TRBD2 (5 bases each). The germline V gene has CDR1 ENHRY and CDR2 SYGVKD. The CDR3 is 16 residues long. Trimming removed 0 bases at V and 3 bases at J, with 9 bases between.

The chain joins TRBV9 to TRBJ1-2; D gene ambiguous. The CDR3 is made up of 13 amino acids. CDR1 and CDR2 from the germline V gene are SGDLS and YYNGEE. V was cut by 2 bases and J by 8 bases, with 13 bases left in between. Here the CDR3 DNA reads TGTGCCAGCAGCGTCGGACTACTCGGAGGCTACACCTTC. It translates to CASSVGLLGGYTF.